Below, 27 T cell receptor beta chains from the same sample are listed, as sequenced in a study of shared clonotypes between healthy human individuals. Sequenced by immunoSEQ multiplex PCR; TCRdb stores in-frame clones only, minus some. Of some 2,000,000 clones listed, about 95% are singletons. The naive CD8 subset, CD45RO-negative cells positively selected for CCR7, excluded terminally differentiated effector memory CD45RA+ cells. Sequenced input: naive CD8+ T cells sorted from blood. The receptors derive from a man younger than 30 in good health.

V usage is TRBV4-1 and J usage is TRBJ2-2; TRBD2 might be the D (5 bases). Germline V CDR1 and CDR2: MGHRA, YSYEKL. V was shortened by 1 base and J by 4 bases, with 7 bases between the two germline ends. This CDR3 is built from 14 residues. Here the CDR3 reads CASSQAGSTGELFF. CDR3 in DNA: TGCGCCAGCAGCCAAGCGGGGAGCACCGGGGAGCTGTTTTTT.

CDR3 coding DNA: TGTGCCAGCACAATGACAGGGGAGGCCCCTTCCTACGAGCAGTACTTC. This sequence encodes CASTMTGEAPSYEQYF. V gene TRBV18 combines with J gene TRBJ2-7; TRBD1 matches at 8 bases. Germline CDR1 reads KGHSH; CDR2 reads LQKENI. After removal of 8 bases from V and 1 base from J, the junction contained 13 bases not matched to a gene. This CDR3 contains 16 residues.

For this clone: At one end the junction does not follow the germline gene, possibly because of a read error. The V gene is TRBV7-7, the J gene TRBJ2-6; possibly TRBD2 for D (5 bases). This CDR3 region has 16 residues. The germline CDR1 and CDR2 sequences are SSHAT and FNYEAQ (reference sequence). Written as DNA, the CDR3 is TGTGCTAGCAGCCCCCTGACTAACTCTGGGGCCAACGTCCTGACTTTC. Amino acid sequence: CASSPLTNSGANVLTF.

The chain is built from TRBV5-6 and TRBJ2-2; no firm D call. This CDR3 has 12 residues. Trimming left V 0 bases short and J 7 bases short, with 4 bases between. The germline gives CDR1 SGHDT, CDR2 YYEEEE. The CDR3 protein is CASSLGHGELFF. DNA for the CDR3: TGTGCCAGCAGCTTGGGGCACGGGGAGCTGTTTTTT.

J is TRBJ2-1 and V is TRBV29-1; 9 bases map to TRBD2. The germline V gene has CDR1 SQVTM and CDR2 ANQGSEA. Unmatched junction bases numbered 8, after V lost 6 bases and J lost 5 bases. This CDR3 has 14 amino acids. As DNA, the CDR3 is TGCAGCGTCGAACTAGCGGGCGGTAACAATGAGCAGTTCTTC. This sequence encodes CSVELAGGNNEQFF.

This clone was recorded many times. The sample contains more than one DNA sequence encoding this CDR3. The V and J genes are TRBV30 and TRBJ1-5; D not certain. Trimming took off 1 base at V and 4 bases at J, with 8 bases between the two ends. Per the germline V gene, CDR1 is GTSNPN and CDR2 is SVGIG (reference sequence). The CDR3 is 13 amino acids. This CDR3 is CAWSADTNQPQHF. The CDR3 nucleotides are TGTGCCTGGAGTGCAGACACTAATCAGCCCCAGCATTTT.

A note on this clone: The same CDR3 can be traced to other DNA sequences in this sample. V usage is TRBV5-6 and J usage is TRBJ2-7; unclear D gene. The ends were cut back, 0 bases at V and 5 bases at J, with 9 bases in the middle. The CDR3 spans 13 residues. Germline V gives CDR1 SGHDT, CDR2 YYEEEE. For the CDR3, the DNA is TGTGCCAGCAGCTTGGGGTCCGGCGACGAGCAGTACTTC. Its protein product is CASSLGSGDEQYF.

Notes on this clone: Other DNA sequences in the sample encode the same CDR3. V is TRBV11-2 and J is TRBJ2-7; weak D call: TRBD1 (6 bases). V was clipped by 5 bases and J by 0 bases, with 8 bases between them. Looked up from germline, CDR1 is SGHAT and CDR2 is FQNNGV. The CDR3 is 13 residues long. The CDR3 here is CASSADSSYEQYF. CDR3 DNA sequence: TGTGCCAGCAGCGCGGACAGCTCCTACGAGCAGTACTTC.

This clone appeared a single time. The chain combines TRBV11-2 with TRBJ1-6, with TRBD1 matching 10 bases. V was clipped by 5 bases and J by 9 bases; unmatched bases: 4. CDR1 is SGHAT and CDR2 is FQNNGV in the germline V gene. CDR3 length equals 14 residues. Written as DNA, the CDR3 is TGTGCCAGCAGCGCCGGACAGGGGGGTTCACCCCTCCACTTT. It specifies CASSAGQGGSPLHF.

The chain joins TRBV28 to TRBJ2-7, with 14 positions matching TRBD2. Germline V CDR1 and CDR2: MDHEN, SYDVKM. The ends lost 3 bases at V and 5 bases at J; junction bases unmatched: 3. There are 15 residues in the CDR3. CDR3 sequence reads: CASSFQGLAGDEQYF. The CDR3 DNA reads as TGTGCCAGCAGTTTTCAGGGACTAGCGGGAGACGAGCAGTACTTC.

This chain links TRBV30 with TRBJ2-3, with unresolved D. The V gene's germline CDR1 is GTSNPN and CDR2 SVGIG (reference sequence). The CDR3 consists of 12 residues. Trimming shortened V by 2 bases and J by 4 bases, and 7 bases separated the two germline ends. The DNA of the CDR3 is TGTGCCTGGAGTACCGGTCCAGATACGCAGTATTTT. Translation: CAWSTGPDTQYF.

As to this clone: Other DNA sequences in this sample translate to the same CDR3. The chain links TRBV5-1 to TRBJ2-7; D not certain. V lost 2 bases, J lost 3 bases, and 9 bases lay in between. The CDR3 spans 13 residues. CDR1 is SGHRS and CDR2 is YFSETQ in the germline V gene. This CDR3 reads CASSFGVGYEQYF. The CDR3 coding sequence is TGCGCCAGCAGCTTTGGTGTAGGCTACGAGCAGTACTTC.

The chain links TRBV7-2 to TRBJ2-1, with 8 bases aligning to TRBD2. This CDR3 region has 17 residues. J was trimmed by 8 bases and V by 3 bases; bases with no gene match: 15. Germline V gene data show CDR1 as SGHTA and CDR2 as FQGNSA. The CDR3 reads CASSFLLASGFLDEQFF. In DNA form, the CDR3 reads TGTGCCAGCAGCTTCCTTTTGGCTAGCGGGTTCTTAGATGAGCAGTTCTTC. Filled out from reference TRBV7-2 and TRBJ2-1, the complete variable domain reads GAGVSQSPSNKVTEKGKDVELRCDPISGHTALYWYRQSLGQGLEFLIYFQGNSAPDKSGLPSDRFSAERTGGSVSTLTIQRTQQEDSAVYLCASSFLLASGFLDEQFFGPGTRLTVL.

CDR3 bases: TGTGCCAGCAGCTCCCGGACAGGGAAGTACGAGCAGTACTTC. This codes for CASSSRTGKYEQYF. The J gene is TRBJ2-7, the V gene TRBV21-1; the table's D call of TRBD1 was not tested on the DNA. TRBV21-1 is a listed pseudogene. This CDR3 spans 14 amino acids.

The gene calls are TRBV29-1 and TRBJ1-5, with unresolved D. This CDR3 region has 13 residues. With 6 bases removed from V and 7 bases from J, the gap between germline ends came to 16 bases. From germline, CDR1 is SQVTM and CDR2 ANQGSEA. In nucleotides, the CDR3 is TGCAGCGTCCTGGACCCGGGAGGGCAGCCCCAGCATTTT. Encoded protein: CSVLDPGGQPQHF.

This clone was seen a single time. This rearrangement joins TRBV2 to TRBJ2-1, with 13 bases matching TRBD2. The germline gives CDR1 SNHLY, CDR2 FYNNEI. After removal of 11 bases from V and 3 bases from J, the junction contained 13 bases not matched to a gene. The CDR3 is made up of 17 amino acids. This CDR3 reads CAGSRTSGRSRYNEQFF. The CDR3, as DNA: TGTGCCGGATCTCGGACTAGCGGGAGATCCCGCTACAATGAGCAGTTCTTC.

The chain carries TRBV28 and TRBJ2-2, with D perhaps matching TRBD1 or TRBD2 (5 bases each). V was trimmed by 3 bases and J by 0 bases, leaving 8 bases between them. This CDR3 has 15 residues. CDR1 and CDR2 (germline): MDHEN, SYDVKM. The CDR3 spells CASSFGASNTGELFF. The CDR3 nucleotides are TGTGCCAGCAGTTTCGGGGCGTCGAACACCGGGGAGCTGTTTTTT. Full variable domain (rest looked up from reference TRBV28 and TRBJ2-2): DVKVTQSSRYLVKRTGEKVFLECVQDMDHENMFWYRQDPGLGLRLIYFSYDVKMKEKGDIPEGYSVSREKKERFSLILESASTNQTSMYLCASSFGASNTGELFFGEGSRLTVL.

Note on this clone: Other DNA sequences in this sample translate to the same CDR3. V usage is TRBV7-9 and J usage is TRBJ2-7; D not certain. There are 13 residues in the CDR3. Germline-derived CDR1 and CDR2 are SEHNR and FQNEAQ (reference sequence). V lost 3 bases to trimming and J lost 4 bases, with 10 bases between them. CDR3 protein: CASSLASRYEQYF. CDR3 nucleotides: TGTGCCAGCAGCTTGGCTAGTCGGTACGAGCAGTACTTC.

The chain is built from TRBV13 and TRBJ2-7, with D uncertain. The CDR3 is 13 residues long. V lost 3 bases, J lost 6 bases, and 12 bases lay in between. From germline, CDR1 is PRHDT and CDR2 FYEKMQ (reference sequence). This CDR3 is CASSLLGKGEQYF. DNA for the CDR3: TGTGCCAGCAGCTTGTTGGGGAAGGGCGAGCAGTACTTC.

The rearrangement joins TRBV4-3 to TRBJ1-1, with TRBD1 matching over 7 bases. Germline assignment: CDR1 LGHNA and CDR2 YSLEER. Trimming took 4 bases from V and 4 from J; bases not matched to a gene: 15. This CDR3 spans 17 amino acids. The CDR3 loop reads CASSPGLRGVSSTEAFF. Here the CDR3 DNA reads TGCGCCAGCAGCCCCGGTCTCAGGGGGGTTTCTAGCACTGAAGCTTTCTTT.

The chain couples TRBV6-5 to TRBJ2-7, with 13 bases identical to TRBD2. V shed 5 bases and J 6 bases; nucleotides not matched to a gene: 7. The CDR3 extends over 15 amino acids. The germline gives CDR1 MNHEY, CDR2 SVGAGI. The CDR3 loop is CASSIGLAGVSEQYF. The CDR3 DNA follows: TGTGCCAGCAGTATCGGACTAGCGGGAGTGAGCGAGCAGTACTTC.

The chain joins TRBV6-5 to TRBJ2-7; D is undetermined. Germline V gene data show CDR1 as MNHEY and CDR2 as SVGAGI. The CDR3 extends over 13 amino acids. V lost 6 bases and J lost 5, with 14 bases in between. The CDR3 loop is CASSDLPGDEQYF. The CDR3 DNA is TGTGCCAGCAGCGACTTACCCGGCGACGAGCAGTACTTC.

The sample holds one count of this clone. This sequence joins TRBV9 and TRBJ2-1, with 7 positions matching TRBD2. This CDR3 spans 15 amino acids. Per germline, CDR1 SGDLS and CDR2 YYNGEE. The ends lost 4 bases at V and 4 bases at J; junction bases unmatched: 8. The CDR3 is CASSTWGGGYNEQFF. The CDR3 DNA sequence: TGTGCCAGCAGCACTTGGGGCGGGGGTTACAATGAGCAGTTCTTC.

This clone was detected only once. The J gene is TRBJ2-7, the V gene TRBV9, with 7 bases aligning to TRBD2. The CDR3 extends over 16 amino acids. J gave up 1 base and V 0 bases, and 7 bases lay outside the gene matches. The germline V gene encodes CDR1 SGDLS and CDR2 YYNGEE. CDR3 sequence reads: CASSVEASGTSYEQYF. In nucleotides, the CDR3 is TGTGCCAGCAGCGTAGAAGCTAGCGGAACTTCCTACGAGCAGTACTTC.

This sequence joins TRBV4-3 and TRBJ2-2; TRBD2 is a possible D gene (5 bases). Germline V gives CDR1 LGHNA, CDR2 YSLEER. This CDR3 is built from 20 residues. V lost 0 bases and J lost 0, with 20 bases in between. The CDR3 sequence is CASSQDPSVEGYANTGELFF. The CDR3 nucleotides read TGCGCCAGCAGCCAAGATCCCTCGGTAGAGGGCTACGCGAACACCGGGGAGCTGTTTTTT.

This sequence joins TRBV5-4 and TRBJ1-2; D ambiguous. This CDR3 spans 12 amino acids. CDR1 and CDR2 (germline): SGHNT, YYREEE (reference sequence). V lost 3 bases and J lost 7, with 10 bases in between. The CDR3 spells CASSSHSPGYTF. The CDR3 DNA reads TGTGCCAGCAGCTCGCACTCACCTGGCTACACCTTC.

The J gene is TRBJ1-6, the V gene TRBV4-1; D gene ambiguous. V shed 0 bases and J shed 4 bases, with 13 bases lying between them. CDR3 length: 17 amino acids. Germline V CDR1 and CDR2: MGHRA, YSYEKL. The CDR3 region is CASSQEPTAGYNSPLHF. The CDR3 DNA reads as TGCGCCAGCAGCCAAGAACCAACGGCGGGATATAATTCACCCCTCCACTTT.